These 5 T cell receptor beta chains were all obtained from the same sample, sequenced in a study of blood T cell repertoires in COVID-19. Assay used: immunoSEQ multiplex PCR; TCRdb lists only in-frame clones, some missing. The table includes approximately 230,000 clones, roughly 83% detected once. Source material: peripheral blood. Receptor source: an elderly man with acute or convalescent COVID-19.

Only one count was recorded for this clone. The chain links TRBV3-1 (or the pseudogene TRBV3-2) to TRBJ1-1, with D possibly TRBD1 on 5 matching bases. This CDR3 comprises 16 residues. The germline V gene has CDR1 LGHDT and CDR2 YNNKEL (reference sequence). V lost 4 bases and J 0 bases, leaving 15 bases between the germline ends. The CDR3 DNA is TGTGCCAGCAGCCCCCTCCCGGGGACTATGAACACTGAAGCTTTCTTT. Protein product: CASSPLPGTMNTEAFF.

The rearrangement uses TRBV7-2 and TRBJ2-5; D might be TRBD2 (5 bases). This CDR3 is 13 amino acids long. Per the germline V gene, CDR1 is SGHTA and CDR2 is FQGNSA. V was pared by 1 base and J by 5 bases, with 8 bases between. CDR3 in DNA: TGTGCCAGCAGCTTAGGGGAGAGGGAGACCCAGTACTTC. Its translation is CASSLGERETQYF.

This clone appeared a single time. This chain uses TRBV24-1 with TRBJ1-4, with TRBD1 matching over 12 bases. With V trimmed by 5 bases and J by 7 bases, 10 bases remained unmatched. The CDR3 runs to 17 residues. Looked up from germline, CDR1 is KGHDR and CDR2 is SFDVKD. DNA of the CDR3: TGTGCCACCAGTGCACCGGGACAGGGGGCACTCGGTGAAAAACTGTTTTTT. This gives the protein CATSAPGQGALGEKLFF.

This clone came up once. V is TRBV29-1 and J is TRBJ1-2; tentatively, D is TRBD1 (6 bases). The germline gives CDR1 SQVTM, CDR2 ANQGSEA. V was pared by 7 bases and J by 2 bases, with 14 bases between. This CDR3 has 13 amino acids. The CDR3 bases are TGCAGCGACCGAAGGGGGACCAACTATGGCTACACCTTC. It translates to CSDRRGTNYGYTF.

The CDR3 bases are TGTGCCAGCAGCCCCCCGGGACAGGGCTACGAGCAGTACTTC. Encoded protein: CASSPPGQGYEQYF. V and J are TRBV7-9 and TRBJ2-7; 9 bases line up with TRBD1. The CDR3 has 14 residues. Trimming cost V 5 bases and J 3 bases; bases outside gene matches: 5. Germline V CDR1 and CDR2: SEHNR, FQNEAQ (reference sequence).